This TCR beta chain was found in a study of CD8 T cells in ankylosing spondylitis. This clonotype was seen a handful of times. Its antigen remains unidentified. Whole-study results and caveats: What seemed typical of ankylosing spondylitis blood was a TCR beta motif built from several highly homologous variants.

Per germline, CDR1 DFQATT and CDR2 SNEGSKA (reference sequence). The CDR3 totals 14 residues. V lost 3 bases and J 1 base, leaving 10 bases between the germline ends. TCRdb reprocessed the 5' RACE reads with MiXCR, giving one entry per CDR3 protein. This sample has about 800,000 distinct CDR3 sequences, with about 10% found just once. This chain links TRBV20-1 with TRBJ1-5, with D unclear. This TCR was recovered from a male donor with ankylosing spondylitis. Sequenced sample: blood, either unsorted or a sorted T cell fraction (not recorded which). The CDR3 here is CSASGRVSNQPQHF. For the CDR3, the DNA is TGCAGTGCTAGTGGAAGGGTCAGCAATCAGCCCCAGCATTTT.